This T cell receptor (beta chain) originates from a study of cytomegalovirus exposure and HLA in healthy donors. Study results and limitations: Follow-up analysis later connected one missense variant in DCLRE1C with trimming of TCR beta V- and J-genes. Confirmation was obtained in vitro that three CMV-associated chains are specific for CMV antigens.

Amplification used 60 Vbeta primers and 13 Jbeta primers. The repertoire was sequenced with immunoSEQ multiplex PCR; TCRdb's copy has only in-frame clones and lacks some. The repertoire includes around 200,000 clones, over 80% of them detected once, and roughly 10% sits in the top ten. To note about this clone: Its specificity is unknown.

This CDR3 spans 16 amino acids. Looked up from germline, CDR1 is SGHAT and CDR2 is FQNNGV. Trimming cost V 6 bases and J 6 bases; bases outside gene matches: 12. The chain uses TRBV11-2 and TRBJ1-5; 9 nucleotides line up with TRBD1. The sample consisted of PBMCs. This receptor was obtained from a woman between 45 and 65 years old in good health and CMV-seropositive. The CDR3 loop is CASRLSTGGSGQPQHF. CDR3 coding DNA: TGTGCCAGCAGATTATCGACAGGGGGATCGGGTCAGCCCCAGCATTTT.